These 20 T cell receptor beta chains came from one sample sequenced in a study of spatial heterogeneity in lung cancer. TCRdb processed the 5' RACE reads anew with MiXCR; each CDR3 protein has one entry. The sample shows roughly 79,000 distinct CDR3 sequences, approximately 12% of them seen only once. Sample time point: sample taken at primary tumor resection. In each case, whole RNA from tumor, nontumor lung or frozen PBMC was sequenced unsorted. This sample comprised PBMCs, obtained at surgery. The receptors originated from a male donor with early-stage non-small cell lung cancer.

This clonotype was observed a few times. V and J are TRBV4-1 and TRBJ2-1, with D perhaps TRBD2 (5 bases). Germline V gives CDR1 MGHRA, CDR2 YSYEKL. The CDR3 is 16 amino acids. Trimming took off 3 bases at V and 0 bases at J, with 12 bases between the two ends. The DNA for the CDR3 is TGCGCCAGCAGCCAGTCGATAGCGAGCTCCTACAATGAGCAGTTCTTC. Its protein product is CASSQSIASSYNEQFF.

This clonotype has only a few counts. V gene TRBV11-2 combines with J gene TRBJ2-5; 8 bases are shared with TRBD1. Germline V CDR1 and CDR2: SGHAT, FQNNGV. Germline trimming cut 4 bases from V and 2 bases from J; bases unmatched to any gene: 9. The length of the CDR3 is 16 residues. CDR3 protein: CASSSARTGSQETQYF. The CDR3 DNA reads as TGTGCCAGCAGCTCAGCGAGGACAGGGTCTCAAGAGACCCAGTACTTC.

In this sample, this clonotype turned up many times. V is TRBV3-1 and J is TRBJ1-5, with D uncertain. V lost 0 bases and J 5 bases, leaving 8 bases between the germline ends. This CDR3 is built from 14 residues. CDR1 is LGHDT and CDR2 is YNNKEL in the germline V gene (reference sequence). CDR3 DNA: TGTGCCAGCAGCCAAGAGTCCCGGTATCAGCCCCAGCATTTT. It specifies CASSQESRYQPQHF.

This clonotype was seen a few times. In DNA form, the CDR3 reads TGCAGTGCTAGAGACTACGGACAGGGATACACTGAAGCTTTCTTT. The encoded protein is CSARDYGQGYTEAFF. The rearrangement uses TRBV20-1 and TRBJ1-1, with 8 bases matching TRBD1. CDR1 is DFQATT and CDR2 is SNEGSKA in the germline V gene (reference sequence). V was clipped by 0 bases and J by 3 bases; unmatched bases: 6. The CDR3 loop spans 15 amino acids.

The rearrangement links TRBV5-1 to TRBJ2-3; possibly TRBD1 for D (5 bases). V lost 3 bases to trimming and J lost 6 bases, with 17 bases between them. From germline, CDR1 is SGHRS and CDR2 YFSETQ. There are 15 residues in the CDR3. CDR3 sequence: CASSSLAGLGDTQYF. DNA of the CDR3: TGCGCCAGCAGCTCCCTGGCAGGGTTGGGCGATACGCAGTATTTT.

This clonotype was seen more than once but under ten times. The final CDR3 position lacks the conserved phenylalanine or tryptophan, pointing to a likely read error. The gene calls are TRBV5-1 and TRBJ2-7; possibly TRBD1 or TRBD2 for D (5 bases each). Deletions cut 4 bases from V and 2 bases from J, with 10 bases between. This CDR3 region has 13 residues. Per the germline V gene, CDR1 is SGHRS and CDR2 is YFSETQ. The CDR3 bases are TGCGCCAGCAGCGCCGGGACCCCCTACGAGCAGTACCTC. This gives the protein CASSAGTPYEQYL.

The J gene is TRBJ1-1, the V gene TRBV7-9, with a tentative D call TRBD1 (5 bases). Germline V gene sequence: CDR1 SEHNR, CDR2 FQNEAQ (reference sequence). The CDR3 length is 14 residues. Trimming took off 5 bases at V and 6 bases at J, with 16 bases between the two ends. The CDR3 region is CASSPPAGRSEAFF. The CDR3, as DNA: TGTGCCAGCAGCCCCCCGGCAGGGAGATCTGAAGCTTTCTTT.

The V gene is TRBV5-4, the J gene TRBJ2-3; 11 positions agree with TRBD2. Trimming took 4 bases from V and 2 from J; bases not matched to a gene: 6. The CDR3 runs to 16 residues. Germline CDR1 SGHNT, CDR2 YYREEE (reference sequence). The CDR3: CASSPPTSGNTDTQYF. In DNA, the CDR3 is TGTGCCAGCAGCCCGCCGACTAGCGGGAACACAGATACGCAGTATTTT. The variable domain in full, completed from reference TRBV5-4 and TRBJ2-3, reads ETGVTQSPTHLIKTRGQQVTLRCSSQSGHNTVSWYQQALGQGPQFIFQYYREEENGRGNFPPRFSGLQFPNYSSELNVNALELDDSALYLCASSPPTSGNTDTQYFGPGTRLTVL.

The table lists this clonotype with a few counts. The V and J genes are TRBV13 and TRBJ2-1, with TRBD2 matching 9 bases. The V and J ends lost 5 bases and 5 bases, in that order; junction bases with no gene match: 10. This CDR3 region has 16 residues. Germline V gives CDR1 PRHDT, CDR2 FYEKMQ (reference sequence). The CDR3 protein is CASSVPWTSAHNEQFF. The CDR3 DNA reads as TGTGCCAGCAGCGTACCCTGGACTAGCGCCCACAATGAGCAGTTCTTC.

This clonotype was observed a handful of times. V and J are TRBV19 and TRBJ2-2; 8 bases are a match to TRBD1. This CDR3 has 15 amino acids. Germline trimming cut 7 bases from V and 7 bases from J; bases unmatched to any gene: 11. Germline V lookup: CDR1 LNHDA, CDR2 SQIVND (reference sequence). CDR3: CASTILQGANGELFF. The CDR3 nucleotides read TGTGCCAGTACCATCCTTCAGGGGGCGAACGGGGAGCTGTTTTTT.

The chain recombines TRBV7-9 with TRBJ2-5; no clear D gene. The V end lost 2 bases, the J end lost 3 bases, and 4 bases lay between the germline ends. The CDR3 is 12 amino acids. Per germline, CDR1 SEHNR and CDR2 FQNEAQ (reference sequence). The CDR3 DNA reads TGTGCCAGCAGCTTACTTGAAGAGACCCAGTACTTC. It specifies CASSLLEETQYF.

This clonotype was picked up many times. The genes are TRBV2 and TRBJ2-2; the match to TRBD2 covers 10 bases. CDR3 length equals 15 residues. Trimming cost V 4 bases and J 4 bases; bases outside gene matches: 3. Germline values: CDR1 SNHLY, CDR2 FYNNEI. CDR3 sequence: CASSGAGGTTGELFF. The CDR3 nucleotides are TGTGCCAGCAGTGGAGCGGGAGGGACCACCGGGGAGCTGTTTTTT.

The V and J genes are TRBV20-1 and TRBJ2-1; D uncertain. Trimming pared 0 bases from V and 10 bases from J, leaving 4 bases between. The CDR3 totals 10 residues. Per the germline V gene, CDR1 is DFQATT and CDR2 is SNEGSKA (reference sequence). The CDR3 loop reads CSAREKEQFF. The CDR3 region has the DNA TGCAGTGCTAGAGAGAAAGAGCAGTTCTTC.

The CDR3: CASSLAGSNYGYTF. In nucleotides, the CDR3 is TGTGCCAGCAGCTTGGCCGGGTCGAACTATGGCTACACCTTC. V and J are TRBV5-6 and TRBJ1-2; D call uncertain. This CDR3 has 14 amino acids. Germline V lookup: CDR1 SGHDT, CDR2 YYEEEE. Trimming took 0 bases from V and 2 from J, leaving 8 bases between them.

The table lists this clonotype with a few counts. V gene TRBV2 combines with J gene TRBJ2-5; D uncertain. The CDR3 is made up of 11 amino acids. Germline-derived CDR1 and CDR2 are SNHLY and FYNNEI. Trimming took off 5 bases at V and 3 bases at J, with 4 bases between the two ends. The CDR3 region has the DNA TGTGCCAGCAGTCCGGAAGAGACCCAGTACTTC. Translating it yields CASSPEETQYF.

The chain is built from TRBV5-1 and TRBJ2-1; 10 bases are a match to TRBD2. Germline CDR1 and CDR2: SGHRS and YFSETQ. This CDR3 has 18 amino acids. V trimming: 0 bases; J trimming: 0 bases; junction bases outside the gene matches: 6. In DNA form, the CDR3 reads TGCGCCAGCAGCTTGGAAGCGGGGGGGTCTAGCTCCTACAATGAGCAGTTCTTC. It specifies CASSLEAGGSSSYNEQFF.

This clonotype was seen ten or more times. The V gene is TRBV29-1, the J gene TRBJ1-1; D call uncertain. The V gene's germline CDR1 is SQVTM and CDR2 ANQGSEA. Trimming cost V 5 bases and J 1 base, with 8 bases left between them. The CDR3 extends over 12 amino acids. The CDR3 region is CSVSRQNTEAFF. CDR3 bases: TGCAGCGTTTCCCGACAGAACACTGAAGCTTTCTTT.

This clonotype has more than one count but fewer than ten. This chain uses TRBV5-6 with TRBJ2-7, with a weak D call TRBD2 (6 bases). The germline V gene has CDR1 SGHDT and CDR2 YYEEEE. The CDR3 has 15 amino acids. Trimming pared 0 bases from V and 1 base from J, leaving 11 bases between. The CDR3, as DNA: TGTGCCAGCAGCTTGGGGCGGGGCCCATCCTACGAGCAGTACTTC. Amino acid sequence: CASSLGRGPSYEQYF. Together with reference TRBV5-6 and TRBJ2-7, the CDR3 gives the full variable domain: DAGVTQSPTHLIKTRGQQVTLRCSPKSGHDTVSWYQQALGQGPQFIFQYYEEEERQRGNFPDRFSGHQFPNYSSELNVNALLLGDSALYLCASSLGRGPSYEQYFGPGTRLTVT.

The J gene is TRBJ2-2, the V gene TRBV12-5, with D unresolved. Per germline, CDR1 LGHNT and CDR2 FRNRAP. V was clipped by 4 bases and J by 1 base, with 13 bases between them. The CDR3 is 16 residues long. The CDR3 is CASGSLLGLNTGELFF. The CDR3 DNA reads as TGTGCTAGTGGTTCGCTGTTGGGCCTGAACACCGGGGAGCTGTTTTTT.

This clonotype was counted a few times. CDR3 in amino acids: CSAREAFSYEQYF. For the CDR3, the DNA is TGCAGTGCTAGAGAGGCCTTTTCCTACGAGCAGTACTTC. J is TRBJ2-7 and V is TRBV20-1, with no clear D. There are 13 residues in the CDR3. V was cut by 0 bases and J by 1 base, with 7 bases left in between. The germline V gene has CDR1 DFQATT and CDR2 SNEGSKA (reference sequence).